The next 32 T cell receptor beta chains were all read from a single sample in a study of blood T cell repertoires in COVID-19. The method was immunoSEQ multiplex PCR; TCRdb's version includes in-frame clones alone and lacks a portion of them. The table has about 250,000 clones, more than 70% seen once. The sample was peripheral blood. The receptors come from a woman aged 25 to 39 with COVID-19, enrolled during active disease.

The chain combines TRBV7-9 with TRBJ2-7; a weak D match, TRBD2 (5 bases). Germline assignment: CDR1 SEHNR and CDR2 FQNEAQ (reference sequence). The CDR3 spans 13 residues. The V gene lost 2 bases and the J gene lost 6 bases, with 11 bases spanning the gap. CDR3 sequence (DNA): TGTGCCAGCAGCTTATCGGGGAGCTCCGAGCAGTACGTC. This gives the protein CASSLSGSSEQYV.

The chain has TRBV4-3 and TRBJ2-1, with 14 bases matching TRBD2. Germline values: CDR1 LGHNA, CDR2 YSLEER. CDR3 length: 16 amino acids. Trimming removed 2 bases from V and 7 bases from J; junction bases left unmatched: 4. The CDR3 spells CASSQLRTSGRNEQFF. The CDR3 DNA reads as TGCGCCAGCAGCCAACTAAGGACTAGCGGGAGGAATGAGCAGTTCTTC.

The chain links TRBV15 to TRBJ1-5; 8 positions match TRBD1. Germline loops: CDR1 LNHNV, CDR2 YYDKDF (reference sequence). After removal of 6 bases from V and 2 bases from J, the junction contained 6 bases not matched to a gene. The CDR3 is made up of 15 amino acids. CDR3 DNA: TGTGCCACCAGTGCGACAGGGGTTGGCAATCAGCCCCAGCATTTT. Its translation is CATSATGVGNQPQHF.

The count of this clone is one. V and J are TRBV5-4 and TRBJ2-3; D remains ambiguous. Germline V gene sequence: CDR1 SGHNT, CDR2 YYREEE (reference sequence). This CDR3 region has 12 residues. The V and J ends lost 4 bases and 10 bases respectively, with 13 bases between them. The CDR3, as DNA: TGTGCCAGCAGCCTCATGTTAGAGCCGCAGTATTTT. Translated: CASSLMLEPQYF.

This chain connects TRBV27 to TRBJ2-5; the match to TRBD2 covers 8 bases. CDR3 size: 15 residues. CDR1 is MNHEY and CDR2 is SMNVEV in the germline V gene (reference sequence). The trim removed 4 bases at V and 2 bases at J, leaving 6 bases unmatched. DNA of the CDR3: TGTGCCAGCAGTTCCCGACTAGCGATACAAGAGACCCAGTACTTC. Translated: CASSSRLAIQETQYF.

The rearrangement uses TRBV2 and TRBJ1-5, with D perhaps TRBD1 (5 bases). The CDR3 loop spans 13 amino acids. V dropped 4 bases and J dropped 7 bases, with 11 bases sitting between them. Per germline, CDR1 SNHLY and CDR2 FYNNEI. The CDR3: CASSGQPGQPQHF. The CDR3 nucleotides read TGTGCCAGCAGTGGACAGCCCGGCCAGCCCCAGCATTTT.

The chain has TRBV6-5 and TRBJ2-1; a possible D gene is TRBD1 (6 bases). V was clipped by 5 bases and J by 15 bases, with 17 bases between them. The CDR3 runs to 12 residues. CDR1 MNHEY and CDR2 SVGAGI come from the germline V gene. CDR3 coding DNA: TGTGCCAGCAGTCTTACAGGGCAGCAGTGGTTCTTC. The encoded protein is CASSLTGQQWFF.

The chain recombines TRBV18 with TRBJ2-1, with 7 bases matching TRBD1. The V and J ends lost 4 bases and 6 bases, in that order; junction bases with no gene match: 6. Per germline, CDR1 KGHSH and CDR2 LQKENI. CDR3 length equals 14 residues. The CDR3 here is CASSRIDRANEQFF. The DNA of the CDR3 is TGTGCCAGCTCACGAATCGACAGGGCCAATGAGCAGTTCTTC.

This rearrangement joins TRBV9 to TRBJ2-2, with D possibly TRBD2 on 6 matching bases. The CDR3 has 15 residues. Germline V gene lookup returns CDR1 SGDLS and CDR2 YYNGEE. V was clipped by 0 bases and J by 0 bases, with 6 bases between them. The CDR3 DNA reads as TGTGCCAGCAGCGTAGGCGGGGCGAACACCGGGGAGCTGTTTTTT. Amino acids: CASSVGGANTGELFF.

The CDR3 DNA follows: TGCGCCAGCAGCCCCCGACTAGCGCCTACTAGCACAGATACGCAGTATTTT. Its translation: CASSPRLAPTSTDTQYF. The chain carries TRBV5-1 and TRBJ2-3; the match to TRBD2 covers 8 bases. V lost 4 bases and J lost 0; bases outside the gene matches: 10. This CDR3 region has 17 residues. Germline V CDR1 and CDR2: SGHRS, YFSETQ.

This sequence joins TRBV12-3 or TRBV12-4 and TRBJ2-1; TRBD2 is a possible D gene (6 bases). The germline V and J ends were trimmed by 5 bases and 7 bases, with 9 bases remaining between them. This CDR3 has 12 amino acids. In DNA form, the CDR3 reads TGTGCCAGCAGTCGAGGGAGGAATGAGCAGTTCTTC. The encoded protein is CASSRGRNEQFF.

The gene calls are TRBV3-1 (or the pseudogene TRBV3-2) and TRBJ2-3, with D possibly being TRBD2 (6 bases). CDR1 is LGHDT and CDR2 is YNNKEL in the germline V gene (reference sequence). The ends were cut back, 3 bases at V and 3 bases at J, with 13 bases in the middle. The CDR3 has 15 residues. The CDR3 region is CASSHGGVGTDTQYF. DNA for the CDR3: TGTGCCAGCAGCCACGGCGGGGTGGGGACAGATACGCAGTATTTT.

CDR3 amino acids: CASSQYASGSDNTGELFF. The CDR3 DNA follows: TGTGCCAGCAGCCAATATGCTAGCGGGAGTGATAACACCGGGGAGCTGTTTTTT. This chain joins TRBV14 and TRBJ2-2; TRBD2 agrees at 10 bases. J gave up 2 bases and V 2 bases, and 8 bases lay outside the gene matches. The CDR3 runs to 18 residues. Germline V gene data show CDR1 as SGHDN and CDR2 as FVKESK.

This chain links TRBV7-2 with TRBJ2-2; D is perhaps TRBD1 (6 bases). Looked up from germline, CDR1 is SGHTA and CDR2 is FQGNSA. The CDR3 has 15 residues. With 0 bases removed from V and 6 bases from J, the gap between germline ends came to 11 bases. The CDR3 DNA sequence: TGTGCCAGCAGCTTAGCGGGGGCCAGGGCCGGGGAGCTGTTTTTT. Protein sequence: CASSLAGARAGELFF.

The V and J genes are TRBV4-3 and TRBJ2-3, with D unclear. Germline V gene sequence: CDR1 LGHNA, CDR2 YSLEER. Trimming pared 4 bases from V and 2 bases from J, leaving 7 bases between. The CDR3 is 13 residues long. The CDR3 region is CASSPGTTDTQYF. As DNA, the CDR3 is TGCGCCAGCAGCCCAGGTACCACAGATACGCAGTATTTT.

The chain links TRBV5-1 to TRBJ2-7, with 7 nucleotides matching TRBD1. Germline V lookup: CDR1 SGHRS, CDR2 YFSETQ. This CDR3 contains 15 residues. Germline trimming cut 0 bases from V and 5 bases from J; bases unmatched to any gene: 8. For the CDR3, the DNA is TGCGCCAGCAGCTTGGCCGACAGGGCGGGCGACGAGCAGTACTTC. Residues: CASSLADRAGDEQYF.

This rearrangement joins TRBV6-5 to TRBJ2-1, with 9 positions matching TRBD2. Germline V gives CDR1 MNHEY, CDR2 SVGAGI. The CDR3 contains 15 residues. J was trimmed by 8 bases and V by 4 bases; bases with no gene match: 9. In DNA, the CDR3 is TGTGCCAGCAGTTCCGTCGGGACTAGCACCGATGAGCAGTTCTTC. It codes for CASSSVGTSTDEQFF.

This rearrangement joins TRBV7-9 to TRBJ2-1, with 13 bases identical to TRBD2. Germline assignment: CDR1 SEHNR and CDR2 FQNEAQ (reference sequence). V gave up 5 bases and J gave up 8 bases; unmatched junction bases: 6. This CDR3 is built from 15 residues. CDR3 sequence: CASSGLAGAQDEQFF. The DNA for the CDR3 is TGTGCCAGCAGCGGACTAGCGGGGGCTCAAGATGAGCAGTTCTTC.

The chain uses TRBV4-1 and TRBJ2-2, with 12 bases fitting TRBD2. V was pared by 1 base and J by 7 bases, with 1 base of the junction left unmatched. The CDR3 contains 15 residues. CDR1 MGHRA and CDR2 YSYEKL come from the germline V gene. The CDR3, as DNA: TGCGCCAGCAGCCAAGGACTAGCGGGGGTCGGGGAGCTGTTTTTT. This codes for CASSQGLAGVGELFF.

V gene TRBV28 combines with J gene TRBJ1-1, with TRBD1 as a possible D gene (5 bases). The germline V gene encodes CDR1 MDHEN and CDR2 SYDVKM. With 5 bases removed from V and 1 base from J, the gap between germline ends came to 14 bases. The length of the CDR3 is 15 residues. The CDR3 DNA reads as TGTGCCAGCAGTCGGGGGGACCGGTGGAACACTGAAGCTTTCTTT. Translating gives CASSRGDRWNTEAFF.

The J gene is TRBJ2-1, the V gene TRBV9, with 7 nucleotides matching TRBD2. Germline CDR1 SGDLS, CDR2 YYNGEE. This CDR3 is 15 amino acids long. The trim removed 0 bases at V and 8 bases at J, leaving 8 bases unmatched. The CDR3 nucleotides read TGTGCCAGCAGCGTAGTCCCGACTAGCTCGGATGAGCAGTTCTTC. Translated: CASSVVPTSSDEQFF.

The chain employs TRBV9 and TRBJ2-2; 9 positions agree with TRBD1. V lost 4 bases to trimming and J lost 6 bases; unmatched junction nucleotides: 7. The CDR3 contains 15 residues. Germline-derived CDR1 and CDR2 are SGDLS and YYNGEE. As DNA, the CDR3 is TGTGCCAGCAGCTTTCGGACAGGGGATCCCGGGGAGCTGTTTTTT. Its translation: CASSFRTGDPGELFF. Full variable domain (missing parts from reference TRBV9 and TRBJ2-2): DSGVTQTPKHLITATGQRVTLRCSPRSGDLSVYWYQQSLDQGLQFLIQYYNGEERAKGNILERFSAQQFPDLHSELNLSSLELGDSALYFCASSFRTGDPGELFFGEGSRLTVL.

The chain links TRBV5-1 to TRBJ1-2; the D gene is possibly TRBD1 (5 bases). The germline CDR1 and CDR2 sequences are SGHRS and YFSETQ. Trimming removed 4 bases from V and 2 bases from J, with 9 bases in between. The CDR3 totals 13 residues. The CDR3 protein is CASSDGQNYGYTF. The CDR3 bases are TGCGCCAGCAGCGATGGACAAAACTATGGCTACACCTTC.

This chain connects TRBV6-2 or TRBV6-3 to TRBJ1-5; TRBD1 matches 7 bases. The CDR3 has 15 amino acids. The V gene's germline CDR1 is MNHEY and CDR2 SVGEGT. J lost 1 base, V lost 4 bases, and 4 bases had no gene match. This CDR3 is CASSSRDRSNQPQHF. Written as DNA, the CDR3 is TGTGCCAGCAGTTCCAGGGACAGAAGCAATCAGCCCCAGCATTTT.

The chain is built from TRBV6-4 and TRBJ2-7; D is perhaps TRBD1 (5 bases). The germline V gene has CDR1 MRHNA and CDR2 SNTAGT. This CDR3 region has 15 residues. V lost 6 bases and J 0 bases, leaving 15 bases between the germline ends. The CDR3 protein is CASRPLDTLSYEQYF. CDR3 DNA: TGTGCCAGCAGACCCCTGGACACTCTCTCCTACGAGCAGTACTTC.

The chain employs TRBV10-1 and TRBJ2-7; maybe TRBD1 (6 bases). CDR1 is WNHNN, CDR2 SYGVQD, per germline (reference sequence). There are 13 residues in the CDR3. V was cut by 8 bases and J by 5 bases, with 16 bases left in between. The CDR3 sequence: CASPGQIQHEQYF. The CDR3 DNA sequence: TGCGCCAGCCCGGGACAAATTCAACACGAGCAGTACTTC.

The chain joins TRBV6-5 to TRBJ1-1; 7 bases are a match to TRBD1. Looked up from germline, CDR1 is MNHEY and CDR2 is SVGAGI. The CDR3 spans 14 residues. The J segment lost 5 bases and the V segment lost 2 bases, leaving 5 bases of the junction unmatched. The CDR3 bases are TGTGCCAGCAGTTACCGCGACAGGGCGACTGAAGCTTTCTTT. Its protein product is CASSYRDRATEAFF.

This clone was detected many times. V and J are TRBV5-1 and TRBJ1-6; possible D gene TRBD1, 5 bases. The V gene's germline CDR1 is SGHRS and CDR2 YFSETQ. The CDR3 has 16 amino acids. V lost 5 bases, J lost 0 bases, and 12 bases lay in between. CDR3 protein: CASRQQESSYNSPLHF. DNA for the CDR3: TGCGCCAGCAGGCAACAGGAGAGCTCCTATAATTCACCCCTCCACTTT. Full variable domain (missing parts from reference TRBV5-1 and TRBJ1-6): KAGVTQTPRYLIKTRGQQVTLSCSPISGHRSVSWYQQTPGQGLQFLFEYFSETQRNKGNFPGRFSGRQFSNSRSEMNVSTLELGDSALYLCASRQQESSYNSPLHFGNGTRLTVT.

The chain carries TRBV6-2 or TRBV6-3 and TRBJ1-5; 9 positions match TRBD1. Germline V gene lookup returns CDR1 MNHEY and CDR2 SVGEGT. V was pared by 1 base and J by 4 bases, with 11 bases of the junction left unmatched. CDR3 length: 18 residues. The CDR3 sequence is CASSYLPITGTGNQPQHF. The CDR3 nucleotides read TGTGCCAGCAGTTACTTACCAATAACCGGGACAGGGAATCAGCCCCAGCATTTT.

The rearrangement links TRBV11-3 to TRBJ2-3, with TRBD1 as a possible D gene (6 bases). The CDR3 is made up of 17 amino acids. The germline V and J ends were trimmed by 5 bases and 0 bases, with 18 bases remaining between them. Germline V gives CDR1 SGHNT, CDR2 YENEEA. CDR3 residues: CASSLGALRSSTDTQYF. CDR3 coding DNA: TGTGCCAGCAGCCTGGGGGCCCTTAGGTCTAGCACAGATACGCAGTATTTT.

This clone showed up just once. The rearrangement joins TRBV29-1 to TRBJ2-1; a possible D gene is TRBD1 (6 bases). Germline loops: CDR1 SQVTM, CDR2 ANQGSEA. V gave up 6 bases and J gave up 6 bases, with 12 bases separating them. This CDR3 contains 12 residues. For the CDR3, the DNA is TGCAGCGTGGGGACAATGGGCAATGAGCAGTTCTTC. It codes for CSVGTMGNEQFF.

J is TRBJ1-4 and V is TRBV9; D is unresolved. With 0 bases removed from V and 0 bases from J, the gap between germline ends came to 9 bases. Per germline, CDR1 SGDLS and CDR2 YYNGEE. The CDR3 runs 16 residues. In DNA, the CDR3 is TGTGCCAGCAGCGTAGCTGCACAGCCAACTAATGAAAAACTGTTTTTT. It yields the protein CASSVAAQPTNEKLFF.